This TCR beta chain was retrieved from a study of graft-versus-host responses after intestinal transplantation. Study details: As for transplant type, recipients had multivisceral, liver-intestinal, or isolated intestinal grafts.

Germline V gene data show CDR1 as SEHNR and CDR2 as FQNEAQ (reference sequence). V lost 1 base, J lost 2 bases, and 4 bases stayed unmatched. The CDR3 has 16 amino acids. Some clones are missing from TCRdb's copy, which holds only in-frame ones; the method was immunoSEQ multiplex PCR. This table has about 23,000 clones, roughly 90% appearing once. The sample was PBMCs, taken almost 40 days after intestinal transplant. The TCR originated in a human patient who received an intestinal transplant, so some T cells may come from the graft donor. The chain couples TRBV7-9 to TRBJ2-1; TRBD2 aligns across 8 bases. The CDR3 loop is CASSLGLGLAYNEQFF. CDR3 sequence (DNA): TGTGCCAGCAGCTTAGGGTTGGGACTAGCCTACAATGAGCAGTTCTTC.